The clone carrying this T cell receptor (beta chain) appeared many times. Antigen unknown. The V end lost 6 bases, the J end lost 3 bases, and 8 bases lay between the germline ends. Germline V gene data show CDR1 as WSHSY and CDR2 as SAAADI. The CDR3 covers 12 residues. These data belong to a study of human T cells and chemical hapten exposure. The time point: pre-sensitization, week 0. As for treatment: therapeutic diphenylcyclopropenone sensitization with weekly scalp DPC. In the original workflow: Individual samples carried between roughly 20,000 and 690,600 TCRs, with more than 85,000 as the median. A single record per CDR3 protein comes from TCRdb applying MiXCR to the RACE reads. TCRdb's processing, not the authors' own work, is the source of the V and J calls. The sample lists tens of thousands of distinct CDR3 sequences, over 9.5% seen once, with approximately 5.2% in the top ten. Study-wide results and limits: There were significantly more large CDR3 similarity clusters among expanded TCRs than among controls.

This specimen consisted of whole blood, obtained in connection with sensitization to the hapten diphenylcyclopropenone (DPC). The sequence was collected from a woman aged 45-59 years with alopecia areata. Some clones in this sample may be carry-over from other donors' samples. The chain couples TRBV10-2 to TRBJ1-2; D is uncertain. The CDR3 is CASRSGDYGYTF. The CDR3 DNA reads TGCGCCAGCAGATCCGGGGACTATGGCTACACCTTC.